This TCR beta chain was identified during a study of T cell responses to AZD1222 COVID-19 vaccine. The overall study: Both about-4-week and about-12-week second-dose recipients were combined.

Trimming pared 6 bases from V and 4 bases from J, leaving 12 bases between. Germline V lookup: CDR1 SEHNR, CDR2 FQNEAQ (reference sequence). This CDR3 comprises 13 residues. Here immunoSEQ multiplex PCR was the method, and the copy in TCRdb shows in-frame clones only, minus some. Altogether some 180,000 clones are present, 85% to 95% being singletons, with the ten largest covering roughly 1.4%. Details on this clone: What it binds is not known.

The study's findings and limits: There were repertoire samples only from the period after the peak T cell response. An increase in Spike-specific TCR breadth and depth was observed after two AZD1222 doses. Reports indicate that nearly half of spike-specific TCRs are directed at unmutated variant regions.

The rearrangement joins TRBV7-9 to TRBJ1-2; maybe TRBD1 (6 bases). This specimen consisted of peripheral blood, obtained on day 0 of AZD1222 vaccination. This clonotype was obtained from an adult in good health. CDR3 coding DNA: TGTGCCAGCAGACCCGACAGGAGCTATGGCTACACCTTC. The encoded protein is CASRPDRSYGYTF.